The clone carrying this T cell receptor beta chain has a handful of counts. The sample is drawn from a study of T-cell memory formation after mild COVID-19. TCRdb reanalysed the 5' RACE reads using MiXCR and keeps one entry per CDR3 protein. The sample consists of a few hundred thousand distinct CDR3 sequences, about a fifth of them appearing once. The CDR3 covers 14 residues. The germline V and J ends were trimmed by 6 bases and 6 bases, with 15 bases remaining between them. The source of this sequence is an adult woman who had mild COVID-19 (a few samples of this study predate the infection). Cell type and time point are not known. The J gene is TRBJ1-5, the V gene TRBV12-3 or TRBV12-4, with D possibly TRBD1 on 5 matching bases. The sequencing input was PBMCs or a T cell subset sorted from them (not recorded which). For the CDR3, the DNA is TGTGCCAGCAGCCCTAACGTCGGGGGTCAGCCCCAGCATTTT. Residues: CASSPNVGGQPQHF.